The following is a T cell receptor beta chain sequence with its context. The source of the sample is a study of shared clonotypes between healthy human individuals. The CDR3 is 19 residues long. This table comes from immunoSEQ multiplex PCR, and its TCRdb copy is limited to in-frame clones, with some not included. The sample lists roughly 2,000,000 clones; 85% to 95% were seen once. Naivety among CD8 cells was defined by CD45RO negativity and positive CCR7 selection, thereby excluding terminally differentiated effector memory CD45RA+ cells. The receptor comes from a man between 18 and 29 years old in good health. The chain joins TRBV21-1 to TRBJ1-3; the table's D call TRBD1 went unverified against the DNA. TRBV21-1 represents a pseudogene. The sample consisted of naive CD8+ T cells sorted from blood. CDR3 in amino acids: CASSVGDRNNRCPGNTIYF. The CDR3 nucleotides are TGTGCCAGCAGCGTGGGGGACAGGAATAATAGATGTCCTGGAAACACCATATATTTT.